Following are 26 T cell receptor beta chains from one sample sequenced in a study of CD8+ T cells in alopecia areata. Extracted from the samples, RNA was reverse transcribed into cDNA to serve as the sequencing template. Clones were read by immunoSEQ multiplex PCR, and TCRdb kept only the in-frame ones, dropping some. The repertoire yields roughly 260,000 clones, none seen only once; the top ten contain 1.2%. Cutaneous lymph node cells were pooled, and they were sorted using CD4, CD8alpha, NKG2D, NKG2ACE and other markers. The sequencing input was CD4+ T cells sorted from a lymph node. These receptors were taken from a C3H/HeJ mouse with alopecia areata. MHC haplotype of the mouse line: H2-k.

Turning to this clone: Germline and genes: mouse. Other nucleotide sequences in the sample specify the same CDR3. CDR3 in amino acids: CASSIWGANYAEQFF. The sequenced part of the CDR3 DNA is TGTGCCAGCAGTATCTGGGGGGCCAACTATGCT. The rearrangement links TRBV19 to TRBJ2-1; 8 bases line up with TRBD2. The sequenced fragment ends 4 residues before the CDR3 boundary, so the rest is inferred from the germline J gene. V shed 2 bases and J 1 base; nucleotides not matched to a gene: 2. CDR3 length equals 15 residues. Germline CDR1 is FNHDT and CDR2 is SITEND (reference sequence).

Worth noting for this clone: Mouse names are used for the genes. The CDR3 protein is CASSLAGQGSETLYF. The sequenced part of the CDR3 DNA is TGTGCAAGCAGCTTAGCGGGACAGGGGTCAGAA. The chain joins TRBV16 to TRBJ2-3, with TRBD1 identical over 10 bases. With the read ending 4 residues before the CDR3 end, the germline J gene is used to fill in that end. Germline V CDR1 and CDR2: SGHSA, FRNQAP. J gave up 4 bases and V 1 base, and 2 bases lay outside the gene matches. The CDR3 totals 15 residues.

As for this clone: Any gene name here is a mouse gene name. The observed sequence ends 4 residues before the CDR3 terminus, with the missing tail filled in from the germline J gene. In the same sample, other DNA sequences code for this CDR3. The chain combines TRBV14 with TRBJ2-5, with 7 bases fitting TRBD2. V was pared by 2 bases and J by 3 bases, with 3 bases of the junction left unmatched. From germline, CDR1 is SGHDT and CDR2 FRDEAV. There are 14 residues in the CDR3. The DNA read from the CDR3 is TGTGCCAGCAGTTTGGGGGGGGGACAAGAC. Translated: CASSLGGGQD. The full CDR3 protein reads CASSLGGGQDTQYF.

In the case of this clone: The genes and germline here are from mouse. The sequenced fragment ends 4 residues before the CDR3 boundary, so the rest is inferred from the germline J gene. This chain joins TRBV13-2 and TRBJ2-3; 7 bases match TRBD2. The CDR3 loop spans 16 amino acids. Germline CDR1 NNHNN, CDR2 SYGAGS (reference sequence). V was pared by 2 bases and J by 0 bases, with 6 bases of the junction left unmatched. The CDR3 DNA, read in part, is TGTGCCAGCGGTGAGGAGATGGGGGGTAGTGCAGAA. Translation: CASGEEMGGSAE. Given in full, the CDR3 is CASGEEMGGSAETLYF.

A remark on this clone: Genes and germline come from the mouse. The read gets to within 4 residues of the CDR3 end, and the germline J gene fills in the rest. The chain uses TRBV13-1 and TRBJ2-7; 7 positions agree with TRBD2. The J segment lost 0 bases and the V segment lost 5 bases, leaving 8 bases of the junction unmatched. Per the germline V gene, CDR1 is NSHNY and CDR2 is SYGAGN. The CDR3 loop spans 15 amino acids. The CDR3 loop is CASSNLGDSSYEQYF. The DNA read from the CDR3 is TGTGCCAGCAGCAATCTGGGGGATAGCTCCTAT.

This clone was counted only a few times. Gene labels here are mouse ones. The read ends 4 residues early relative to the CDR3; the germline J gene fills the gap. The rearrangement links TRBV5 to TRBJ2-5; 11 bases agree with TRBD2. Germline-derived CDR1 and CDR2 are LGHNA and YNLKQL (reference sequence). This CDR3 region has 16 residues. After removal of 1 base from V and 1 base from J, the junction contained 1 base not matched to a gene. CDR3 bases read: TGTGCCAGCAGCCAAGGGGGACTGGGGGACCAAGAC. The encoded protein is CASSQGGLGDQD. The full CDR3 protein reads CASSQGGLGDQDTQYF.

As to this clone: Mouse gene names apply. Other DNA sequences of this sample code for an identical CDR3. The covered CDR3 bases are TGTGCCAGCAGTAGGGACAGGGGGCGAACA. This encodes CASSRDRGRT. The whole CDR3 protein is CASSRDRGRTEVFF. The chain combines TRBV19 with TRBJ1-1; TRBD1 agrees at 12 bases. The read ends 4 residues early relative to the CDR3; the germline J gene fills the gap. The germline CDR1 and CDR2 sequences are FNHDT and SITEND (reference sequence). The CDR3 runs 14 residues.

This clone has just a few counts. The genes and germline here are from mouse. The read gets to within 4 residues of the CDR3 end, and the germline J gene fills in the rest. This chain links TRBV13-3 with TRBJ2-5; TRBD1 might be the D (5 bases). Germline loops: CDR1 NNHDY, CDR2 SYVADS. The ends were cut back, 5 bases at V and 2 bases at J, with 9 bases in the middle. The CDR3 totals 13 residues. This chain's CDR3 is CASRRQSQDTQYF. The CDR3 DNA, read in part, is TGTGCCAGCAGACGACAGTCCCAAGAC.

The sample holds a few counts of this clone. Each gene name is a mouse one. The sequence runs out 4 residues before the end of the CDR3; the remainder is reconstructed from the germline J gene. J is TRBJ2-3 and V is TRBV13-2, with D perhaps matching TRBD2 (7 bases). V was pared by 0 bases and J by 1 base, with 15 bases between. The germline CDR1 and CDR2 sequences are NNHNN and SYGAGS (reference sequence). The CDR3 consists of 17 residues. The CDR3 DNA, read in part, is TGTGCCAGCGGTGATGCTTGGGGGGCCGCGCGTGCAGAA. The encoded protein is CASGDAWGAARAE. The whole CDR3 protein reads CASGDAWGAARAETLYF.

This clone has a handful of counts. Genes and germline come from the mouse. CDR3 bases read: TGTGCCAGCAGGGCCCAGGGGGCGGACACCGGG. Its translation: CASRAQGADTG. The complete CDR3 sequence is CASRAQGADTGQLYF. The gene calls are TRBV13-1 and TRBJ2-2, with 8 nucleotides matching TRBD1. The read stops 4 residues short of the end of the CDR3; the missing end is completed from the germline J gene. Germline V gene sequence: CDR1 NSHNY, CDR2 SYGAGN. CDR3 length: 15 residues. The V and J ends lost 5 bases and 3 bases, in that order; junction bases with no gene match: 6.

This clone showed up just a few times. Mouse names are used for the genes. The CDR3 goes on 4 residues after the read ends, and that part is filled in from the germline J gene. This chain links TRBV1 with TRBJ2-5, with a weak D call TRBD2 (6 bases). This CDR3 is 16 amino acids long. The V end was cut by 0 bases, the J end by 1 base, with 11 bases between. Germline CDR1 reads NSQYPW; CDR2 reads LRSPGD (reference sequence). CDR3 bases read: TGCACCTGCAGTGCAGATCTCGGGGGGTACCAAGAC. The encoded protein is CTCSADLGGYQD. The entire CDR3 protein is CTCSADLGGYQDTQYF.

This clone has just a few counts. Here the gene names and germline are mouse. Read coverage stops 4 residues before the CDR3 terminus; the germline J gene supplies the remainder. The chain employs TRBV14 and TRBJ2-5; 10 bases map to TRBD1. V lost 5 bases, J lost 0 bases, and 6 bases stayed unmatched. Germline V lookup: CDR1 SGHDT, CDR2 FRDEAV. There are 16 residues in the CDR3. CDR3 DNA, as far as it was read: TGTGCCAGCAGCCCCGGGACAGGGGTTAACCAAGAC. It yields the protein CASSPGTGVNQD. The whole CDR3 sequence is CASSPGTGVNQDTQYF.

This clone was observed a handful of times. This could be a read error, since a much larger clone is one nucleotide away. Gene names denote mouse genes. The read ends 4 residues shy of where the CDR3 ends; the end is completed using the germline J gene. Additional DNA sequences in this sample encode the identical CDR3. V usage is TRBV5 and J usage is TRBJ2-5; tentative D call: TRBD1 (6 bases). Germline CDR1 is LGHNA and CDR2 is YNLKQL (reference sequence). Trimming pared 6 bases from V and 2 bases from J, leaving 9 bases between. The CDR3 consists of 13 residues. The part of the CDR3 DNA that was read is TGTGCCAGCAGTCGGGACATCCAAGAC. Translated, it gives CASSRDIQD. The full CDR3 sequence reads CASSRDIQDTQYF.

This clone was recorded at least ten times. The germline and genes are mouse ones. The observed sequence ends 4 residues before the CDR3 terminus, with the missing tail filled in from the germline J gene. The sample holds other DNA sequences that translate to the same CDR3. The J gene is TRBJ2-1, the V gene TRBV1; no reliable D call. The CDR3 consists of 13 residues. Looked up from germline, CDR1 is NSQYPW and CDR2 is LRSPGD (reference sequence). The V end lost 1 base, the J end lost 4 bases, and 5 bases lay between the germline ends. This chain's CDR3 is CTCSAGGYAEQFF. Partial CDR3 DNA: TGCACCTGCAGTGCAGGGGGTTATGCT.

With regard to this clone: Mouse gene names and germline throughout. The same CDR3 is also encoded by other DNA sequences in this sample. The CDR3 sequence: CASSQERGDTQYF. The sequenced part of the CDR3 DNA is TGTGCCAGCAGCCAGGAAAGGGGAGAC. The chain links TRBV5 to TRBJ2-5; tentatively, D is TRBD1 (5 bases). The read ends 4 residues before the CDR3 terminus; that terminus is restored from the germline J gene. Looked up from germline, CDR1 is LGHNA and CDR2 is YNLKQL (reference sequence). This CDR3 has 13 residues.

A note on this clone: Gene names are the mouse ones. The CDR3 end lies 4 residues beyond the end of the read and is filled in from the germline J gene. The sample carries other DNA sequences with the same CDR3. This rearrangement joins TRBV13-1 to TRBJ2-5, with D perhaps TRBD1 (6 bases). The germline V and J ends were trimmed by 4 bases and 2 bases, with 8 bases remaining between them. The germline CDR1 and CDR2 sequences are NSHNY and SYGAGN. CDR3 length equals 13 residues. The chain's CDR3 is CASSTGSQDTQYF. The CDR3 bases that were read are TGTGCCAGCAGTACAGGGTCCCAAGAC.

To note about this clone: Mouse germline and gene names are used. The read terminates 4 residues ahead of where the CDR3 ends, so the germline J gene completes it. This same CDR3 is encoded by further DNA sequences in the sample. The rearrangement joins TRBV14 to TRBJ2-4; TRBD1 aligns across 7 bases. Germline values: CDR1 SGHDT, CDR2 FRDEAV. The CDR3 is made up of 14 amino acids. V gave up 4 bases and J gave up 0 bases; unmatched junction bases: 2. The CDR3 region is CASSRDSSQNTLYF. The part of the CDR3 DNA that was read is TGTGCCAGCAGTCGGGACAGTAGTCAAAAC.

About this clone: The genes are named according to mouse. The read is 4 residues too short to cover the CDR3 end, so that end is filled in from the germline J gene. The chain has TRBV13-1 and TRBJ2-4; no reliable D call. CDR1 is NSHNY, CDR2 SYGAGN, per germline. The V and J ends lost 6 bases and 0 bases respectively, with 8 bases between them. The CDR3 extends over 13 amino acids. The covered CDR3 bases are TGTGCCAGCAAGAACAAAAGTCAAAAC. Translated, it gives CASKNKSQN. The full CDR3 protein is CASKNKSQNTLYF.

About this clone itself: Gene names and germline refer to mouse. The sequence runs out 4 residues before the end of the CDR3; the remainder is reconstructed from the germline J gene. The V gene is TRBV3, the J gene TRBJ2-5; 7 bases match TRBD2. V lost 2 bases, J lost 0 bases, and 5 bases stayed unmatched. Germline V lookup: CDR1 SNHLY, CDR2 FYNGKV (reference sequence). This CDR3 has 16 residues. CDR3 sequence: CASSLLGEINQDTQYF. CDR3 bases read: TGTGCCAGCAGCTTACTGGGGGAAATTAACCAAGAC.

For this clone: Gene labels here are mouse ones. The read falls 4 residues short of the CDR3 end, and the missing part is taken from the germline J gene. This chain joins TRBV13-1 and TRBJ2-7, with a weak D call TRBD2 (7 bases). Between the trimmed V and J ends, which lost 7 bases and 3 bases, there was a span of 14 bases. The length of the CDR3 is 13 residues. CDR1 NSHNY and CDR2 SYGAGN come from the germline V gene. CDR3 region: CASAGGGDYEQYF. The sequenced CDR3 bases are TGTGCCAGCGCCGGAGGGGGGGACTAT.

About this clone: Mouse names are used for the genes. Sequencing ends 3 residues short of the CDR3 end; the germline J gene provides the rest. Other DNA sequences within the sample encode an identical CDR3. The V and J genes are TRBV17 and TRBJ1-6; TRBD1 matches at 8 bases. TRBJ1-6 is identified as an open reading frame with a role that is uncertain. CDR1 is MNHDT, CDR2 YYDKIL, per germline. This CDR3 has 14 amino acids. Trimming at V came to 5 bases and at J to 7 bases, leaving 4 bases not matched to a gene. CDR3 protein: CASSHRGGNSPLYF. The sequenced CDR3 bases are TGTGCTAGCAGTCACAGGGGGGGGAATTCGCCC.

Concerning this clone itself: Gene names and germline match the mouse. The CDR3 end is not reached by the read, which stops 4 residues before it; the germline J gene fills it in. The rearrangement links TRBV19 to TRBJ2-1; 8 nucleotides line up with TRBD1. The CDR3 is 14 amino acids. Trimming at V came to 5 bases and at J to 3 bases, leaving 4 bases not matched to a gene. Germline loops: CDR1 FNHDT, CDR2 SITEND (reference sequence). The chain's CDR3 is CASRRQGSYAEQFF. The CDR3 DNA, read in part, is TGTGCCAGCAGGCGACAGGGGAGCTATGCT.

This clone was seen only a few times. Gene names and germline refer to mouse. The CDR3 end lies 4 residues beyond the end of the read and is filled in from the germline J gene. Additional DNA sequences in this sample encode the identical CDR3. V and J are TRBV1 and TRBJ2-1; TRBD1 matches at 10 bases. This CDR3 has 14 residues. Germline V lookup: CDR1 NSQYPW, CDR2 LRSPGD (reference sequence). The part of the CDR3 DNA that was read is TGCACCTGCAGTGGGACAGGGGGTAGAGCT. Encoded protein: CTCSGTGGRA. The full CDR3 sequence reads CTCSGTGGRAEQFF.

There are a few counts of this clone. Gene names denote mouse genes. The read halts 4 residues ahead of the CDR3 end, with the missing end drawn from the germline J gene. The chain employs TRBV5 and TRBJ2-1; 7 bases match TRBD1. The germline gives CDR1 LGHNA, CDR2 YNLKQL (reference sequence). The length of the CDR3 is 14 residues. The CDR3 sequence: CASSQQGVGAEQFF. The DNA read from the CDR3 is TGTGCCAGCAGCCAACAGGGGGTTGGCGCT.

This clone was recorded a few times. Gene labels here are mouse ones. The observed sequence ends 4 residues before the CDR3 terminus, with the missing tail filled in from the germline J gene. The chain uses TRBV19 and TRBJ2-1; D ambiguous. The CDR3 covers 11 residues. Germline CDR1 and CDR2: FNHDT and SITEND (reference sequence). The DNA read from the CDR3 is TGTGCCAGCAGTAGCAGGCCT. It yields the protein CASSSRP. The full CDR3 is CASSSRPEQFF.

This clone was counted only a few times. Gene names follow the mouse nomenclature. From the germline J gene comes the end of the CDR3, since the read stops 4 residues before it. Within the sample, other DNA sequences also encode this same CDR3. The chain links TRBV14 to TRBJ2-1, with 8 bases aligning to TRBD2. After removal of 2 bases from V and 4 bases from J, the junction contained 2 bases not matched to a gene. Germline assignment: CDR1 SGHDT and CDR2 FRDEAV. CDR3 length: 14 amino acids. Incomplete CDR3 DNA: TGTGCCAGCAGTTTGACTGGGGCGTATGCT. Its translation is CASSLTGAYA. The CDR3 in full is CASSLTGAYAEQFF. Together with reference TRBV14 and TRBJ2-1, the CDR3 gives the full variable domain: EAGVTQSPRYAVLQEGQAVSFWCDPISGHDTLYWYQQPRDQGPQLLVYFRDEAVIDNSQLPSDRFSAVRPKGTNSTLKIQSAKQGDTATYLCASSLTGAYAEQFFGPGTRLTVL.